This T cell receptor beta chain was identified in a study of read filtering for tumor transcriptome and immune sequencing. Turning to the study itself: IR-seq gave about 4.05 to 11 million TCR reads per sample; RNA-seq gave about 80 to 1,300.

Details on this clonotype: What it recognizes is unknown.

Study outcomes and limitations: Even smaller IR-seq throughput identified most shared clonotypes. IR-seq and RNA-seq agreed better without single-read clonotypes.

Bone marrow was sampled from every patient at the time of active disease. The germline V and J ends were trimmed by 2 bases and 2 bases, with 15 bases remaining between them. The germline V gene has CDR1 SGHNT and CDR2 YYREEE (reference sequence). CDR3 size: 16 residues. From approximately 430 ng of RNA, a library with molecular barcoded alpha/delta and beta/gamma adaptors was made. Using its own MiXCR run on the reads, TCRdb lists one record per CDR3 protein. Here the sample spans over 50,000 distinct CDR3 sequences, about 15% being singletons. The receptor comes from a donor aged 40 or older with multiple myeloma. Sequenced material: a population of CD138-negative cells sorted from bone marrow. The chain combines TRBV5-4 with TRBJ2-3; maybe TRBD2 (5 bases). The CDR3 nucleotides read TGTGCCAGCAGCTTTAGGACTGGTGGGATCACAGATACGCAGTATTTT. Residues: CASSFRTGGITDTQYF.